This T cell receptor beta chain was obtained from a study of graft-versus-host responses after intestinal transplantation. At the level of the study: As for transplant type, recipients had multivisceral, liver-intestinal, or isolated intestinal grafts. Whole-study findings and limits: Peak levels of circulating GvH clones tracked with early post-transplant HvG declines.

From germline, CDR1 is MGHRA and CDR2 YSYEKL. CDR3 length: 17 residues. Trimming left V 4 bases short and J 2 bases short, with 21 bases between. To note about this clone: Its specificity is unknown.

Data came from immunoSEQ multiplex PCR; TCRdb stores just in-frame clones and leaves some out. The data contain 4,500 to 5,500 clones, over 55% of them singletons. From the graft tissue, intraepithelial and lamina propria lymphocytes were released through processing. The TCR was taken from a human patient who received an intestinal transplant, so some T cells may come from the graft donor. This sequence joins TRBV4-1 and TRBJ2-7; D might be TRBD1 (6 bases). The specimen comprised ileum tissue, sampled 250 to 280 days after intestinal transplant. The CDR3, as DNA: TGCGCCAGCAGCCCCGCTGGTGGGCAGGGGATTACCTACGAGCAGTACTTC. Protein product: CASSPAGGQGITYEQYF.